This entry describes one T cell receptor beta chain. Method: immunoSEQ multiplex PCR; TCRdb's copy keeps in-frame clones and lacks some. The sample lists 200,000 to 250,000 clones, 87% occurring once. This sample is part of a study of blood T cell repertoires in COVID-19. Study context: Collection of acute and convalescent COVID-19 samples took place in the United States, Italy and Spain. Sample material is recorded as cDNA or gDNA derived from T cells, B-cell-depleted T cells, or PBMCs.

Germline values: CDR1 LNHDA, CDR2 SQIVND (reference sequence). This CDR3 region has 15 residues. V dropped 6 bases and J dropped 4 bases, with 15 bases sitting between them. This clonotype originated in a woman aged 25 to 39 with acute COVID-19. This rearrangement joins TRBV19 to TRBJ2-2, with D perhaps TRBD1 (5 bases). The sample was PBMCs or T cells enriched from blood (not recorded which). Here the CDR3 DNA reads TGTGCCAGTAGACAGGCGGACATGGGCACCGGGGAGCTGTTTTTT. Amino acids: CASRQADMGTGELFF.